This TCR beta chain derives from a study of human T cells and chemical hapten exposure. Looking at the study overall: 2% DPC applied to an approximately 2 cm by approximately 2 cm arm area sensitized donors.

The authors' processing: Individual samples carried between roughly 23,224 and 700,000 TCRs, with 85,000 to 100,000 as the median. From the RACE reads, TCRdb called clonotypes with MiXCR, one entry per CDR3 protein. None of the V and J calls come from the authors' own analysis; TCRdb made them. The sample yields tens of thousands of distinct CDR3 sequences, over 8% seen once. The sample's time point: pre-sensitization, week 0. Treatment described: therapeutic diphenylcyclopropenone sensitization with weekly scalp DPC. Every patch test was put on after a blood sample was taken. Trimming cost V 6 bases and J 0 bases, with 15 bases left between them. The CDR3 totals 16 residues. Germline CDR1 MNHEY, CDR2 SVGEGT.

Here the sequenced sample was whole blood, taken in connection with sensitization to the hapten diphenylcyclopropenone (DPC). The chain links TRBV6-2 or TRBV6-3 to TRBJ1-5; D is uncertain. This receptor was taken from a woman aged 40 to 55 with alopecia areata. Some clones in this sample may be carry-over from other donors' samples. CDR3 residues: CASREGGFYSNQPQHF. CDR3 nucleotides: TGTGCCAGCAGAGAAGGCGGATTTTATAGCAATCAGCCCCAGCATTTT.